Listed below are T cell receptor beta chains from one sample, sequenced in a study of human T cells and chemical hapten exposure. MiXCR was run by TCRdb on the RACE reads, yielding one entry per CDR3 protein. In the table there are 300,000 to 350,000 distinct CDR3 sequences, under 8% of which are singletons. The sample in question was whole blood, obtained in connection with sensitization to the hapten diphenylcyclopropenone (DPC). All receptors come from a woman under 30 with alopecia areata. Some clones in this sample may be carry-over from other donors' samples. Each CDR3 is given with its conserved first and last residue. A D gene is named only where the DNA matches it firmly. Clone size is not always given. Where it is, it says once, few, many or a class for expanded clones.

>NA|TRBJ2-3|NA|TRBV7-9
TGTGCCAGCAGCTTGAGACCCAAGTCGGGCACAGATACGCAGTATTTT
CASSLRPKSGTDTQYF
>NA|TRBJ2-7|NA|TRBV18
TGTGCCAGCTCACCAGGGACAAGCGAGCAGTACTTC
CASSPGTSEQYF
>NA|TRBJ1-2|few|TRBV20-1
TGCAGTGCTCCCTTATACCAGACGGACGGCTACACCTTC
CSAPLYQTDGYTF
>NA|TRBJ2-2|many|TRBV28
TGTGCCAGCAGTTCCGCGGGGACCGGGGAGCTGTTTTTT
CASSSAGTGELFF
>TRBD1|TRBJ2-1|few|TRBV19
TGTGCCAGTAGCACGGGACAGGGGAGGGACAATGAGCAGTTCTTC
CASSTGQGRDNEQFF
>TRBD1|TRBJ1-2|few|TRBV6-5
TGTGCCAGCAGTTACTCCCCGGGACAGGGCGGCTACACCTTC
CASSYSPGQGGYTF
>NA|TRBJ2-5|few|TRBV15
TGTGCCACCAGCAGAGTCCTTCAAGAGACCCAGTACTTC
CATSRVLQETQYF
>NA|TRBJ1-4|few|TRBV2
TGTGCCAGCATTCTGGAGCGGGCAGATGAAAAACTGTTTTTT
CASILERADEKLFF
>NA|TRBJ2-7|few|TRBV18
TGTGCCAGCTCACCGGGAGGCTACTCTGAGCAGTACTTC
CASSPGGYSEQYF
>TRBD1|TRBJ2-5|few|TRBV14
TGTGCCAGCAGCTTCTGGACAGGAGGCGCACAAGAGACCCAGTACTTC
CASSFWTGGAQETQYF
>TRBD2|TRBJ2-3|few|TRBV10-2
TGCGCCAGCACCTCTAGCGGGACGAGCACAGATACGCAGTATTTT
CASTSSGTSTDTQYF
>NA|TRBJ2-2|few|TRBV4-3
TGCGCCAGCAGCCAAGATTTAGACAGACTCGGGGAGCTGTTTTTT
CASSQDLDRLGELFF
>NA|TRBJ1-5|NA|TRBV28
TGTGCCAGCAGAACTTGGGACAGCAATCAGCCCCAGCATTTT
CASRTWDSNQPQHF
>NA|TRBJ1-5|NA|TRBV6-2/TRBV6-3
TGTGCCAGCAGTTACGACGCCTATCAGCCCCAGCATTTT
CASSYDAYQPQHF
>NA|TRBJ2-2|many|TRBV29-1
TGCAGCGTTCGCACCGGACAGAAGAACACCGGGGAGCTGTTTTTT
CSVRTGQKNTGELFF
>NA|TRBJ2-2|medium-sized|TRBV28
TGTGCCAGCAGTCCCCGGGGGAACACCGGGGAGCTGTTTTTT
CASSPRGNTGELFF
>NA|TRBJ1-1|few|TRBV18
TGTGCCAGCTCCTCAGGACACATGAACACTGAAGCTTTCTTT
CASSSGHMNTEAFF
>TRBD1|TRBJ2-5|many|TRBV7-3
TGTGCCAGCAGCCTTGGGCGGGGACAGGGATTAGGGGAGACCCAGTACTTC
CASSLGRGQGLGETQYF
>NA|TRBJ1-1|NA|TRBV14
TGTGCCAGCAGCCAACAGAGGGGGTTTGAAGCTTTCTTT
CASSQQRGFEAFF
>TRBD2|TRBJ2-3|NA|TRBV12-3/TRBV12-4
TGTGCCAGCACCTTGGAGCGGGGGGTGTATACGCAGTATTTT
CASTLERGVYTQYF
>NA|TRBJ2-4|NA|TRBV5-5
TGTGCCAGCAGCTCCCAGCCAGGGGCCAAAAACATTCAGTACTTC
CASSSQPGAKNIQYF
>TRBD1|TRBJ1-6|few|TRBV27
TGTGCCAGCTCCCTGCAGGGGGATATCTTAAGGAATTCACCCCTCCACTTT
CASSLQGDILRNSPLHF